These 29 T cell receptor beta chains were all obtained from the same sample, sequenced in a study of T-cell memory formation after mild COVID-19. TCRdb re-derived calls from the 5' RACE reads in MiXCR, one entry per CDR3 protein. There are 400,000 or so distinct CDR3 sequences in the sample; over 15% occur only once, and roughly 8.4% lies in the top ten. Material: PBMCs or a T cell subset sorted from them (not recorded which). Every receptor here comes from an adult woman who had mild COVID-19 (a few samples of this study predate the infection). Cell type and time point are not known.

The chain carries TRBV6-5 and TRBJ1-3; no clear D. V was cut by 5 bases and J by 0 bases, with 11 bases left in between. CDR3 size: 15 residues. CDR1 MNHEY and CDR2 SVGAGI come from the germline V gene. Written as DNA, the CDR3 is TGTGCCAGCAGTAAAAGATGGGGCTCTGGAAACACCATATATTTT. Translating it yields CASSKRWGSGNTIYF.

The rearrangement joins TRBV14 to TRBJ2-5, with D tentatively TRBD2 (5 bases). Trimming took off 4 bases at V and 7 bases at J, with 19 bases between the two ends. The CDR3 length is 15 residues. Germline loops: CDR1 SGHDN, CDR2 FVKESK. CDR3 sequence: CASSLRISREGTQYF. Here the CDR3 DNA reads TGTGCCAGCAGCCTTAGAATCTCCCGCGAGGGGACCCAGTACTTC.

The rearrangement uses TRBV12-3 or TRBV12-4 and TRBJ2-7, with a possible D match to TRBD1 (6 bases). Trimming took 6 bases from V and 0 from J, leaving 21 bases between them. The CDR3 length is 17 residues. The CDR3 nucleotides are TGTGCCAGCAGCCCGGACAGAAGAGGTCCCCCCTCCTACGAGCAGTACTTC. Protein sequence: CASSPDRRGPPSYEQYF.

The sample holds a few counts of this clonotype. The rearrangement uses TRBV5-1 and TRBJ1-2, with D perhaps matching TRBD1 (5 bases). The CDR3 covers 12 residues. Between the trimmed V and J ends, which lost 5 bases and 0 bases, there was a span of 5 bases. Germline V gene data show CDR1 as SGHRS and CDR2 as YFSETQ. The CDR3 bases are TGCGCCAGCAGGACAGCTAACTATGGCTACACCTTC. It encodes CASRTANYGYTF.

A few counts support this clonotype. This chain connects TRBV12-3 or TRBV12-4 to TRBJ2-5; 7 bases match TRBD2. The CDR3 runs to 18 residues. After removal of 3 bases from V and 2 bases from J, the junction contained 15 bases not matched to a gene. CDR3: CASSLRRSLAGRQETQYF. The DNA of the CDR3 is TGTGCCAGCAGTTTGAGGCGTTCGTTAGCGGGCAGACAAGAGACCCAGTACTTC.

The chain has TRBV2 and TRBJ1-4, with TRBD1 as a possible D gene (5 bases). The germline gives CDR1 SNHLY, CDR2 FYNNEI. The V and J ends lost 7 bases and 5 bases respectively, with 17 bases between them. The CDR3 consists of 15 residues. The CDR3 DNA sequence: TGTGCCAGCACCTTGGGTAGGGGAGAAAATGAAAAACTGTTTTTT. This sequence encodes CASTLGRGENEKLFF.

This clonotype was seen a handful of times. The J gene is TRBJ2-3, the V gene TRBV29-1; the D is unclear. Trimming took 4 bases from V and 0 from J, leaving 20 bases between them. Germline V lookup: CDR1 SQVTM, CDR2 ANQGSEA. This CDR3 is built from 17 residues. The CDR3 region is CSVVVPYLRVSTDTQYF. DNA of the CDR3: TGCAGCGTTGTAGTGCCCTACCTTCGAGTTAGCACAGATACGCAGTATTTT.

In this sample, this clonotype turned up a few times. The chain recombines TRBV5-1 with TRBJ2-7; TRBD2 agrees at 7 bases. The CDR3 sequence is 14 residues long. The V gene's germline CDR1 is SGHRS and CDR2 YFSETQ. With V trimmed by 0 bases and J by 5 bases, 5 bases remained unmatched. CDR3 DNA: TGCGCCAGCAGCTTGGCCGGGACTACCCACGAGCAGTACTTC. It encodes CASSLAGTTHEQYF.

This rearrangement joins TRBV6-5 to TRBJ1-1; D possibly corresponds to TRBD1 (5 bases). Per germline, CDR1 MNHEY and CDR2 SVGAGI. V was pared by 0 bases and J by 5 bases, with 13 bases between. The CDR3 extends over 15 amino acids. The CDR3 loop reads CASSYSPGLGTEAFF. CDR3 bases: TGTGCCAGCAGTTACTCGCCAGGGCTCGGAACTGAAGCTTTCTTT.

This chain uses TRBV12-3 or TRBV12-4 with TRBJ2-5, with D possibly TRBD2 on 5 matching bases. CDR3 length: 16 residues. V gave up 1 base and J gave up 1 base, with 13 bases separating them. The CDR3 nucleotides read TGTGCCAGCAGTTTAGACGGGAACCCCGGCCAAGAGACCCAGTACTTC. Residues: CASSLDGNPGQETQYF.

The rearrangement links TRBV6-6 to TRBJ1-2, with D possibly TRBD1 on 6 matching bases. The CDR3 sequence is 15 residues long. Germline V lookup: CDR1 MNHNY, CDR2 SVGAGI (reference sequence). The V and J ends lost 5 bases and 8 bases respectively, with 21 bases between them. The CDR3 loop reads CASSGGDRTTWGYTF. CDR3 DNA: TGTGCCAGCAGTGGGGGCGACAGGACTACATGGGGCTACACCTTC.

This clonotype has more than one count but fewer than ten. The rearrangement uses TRBV27 and TRBJ2-2, with D perhaps matching TRBD1 (5 bases). The CDR3 spans 15 residues. Germline loops: CDR1 MNHEY, CDR2 SMNVEV (reference sequence). V lost 4 bases and J lost 5, with 14 bases in between. The CDR3 DNA reads as TGTGCCAGCAGTTCACAGGCGTTGGCTACCGGGGAGCTGTTTTTT. Its protein is CASSSQALATGELFF.

This clonotype was counted only a few times. The rearrangement joins TRBV6-5 to TRBJ2-7, with D perhaps matching TRBD1 or TRBD2 (5 bases each). Per germline, CDR1 MNHEY and CDR2 SVGAGI. Trimming removed 3 bases from V and 1 base from J, with 19 bases in between. This CDR3 is 17 amino acids long. The DNA for the CDR3 is TGTGCCAGCAGTTATACCTTCCGGGACGGAGGTTCCTACGAGCAGTACTTC. This codes for CASSYTFRDGGSYEQYF.

The chain uses TRBV11-2 and TRBJ2-5; D is undetermined. The CDR3 has 14 amino acids. Germline CDR1 and CDR2: SGHAT and FQNNGV. Trimming cost V 1 base and J 2 bases, with 8 bases left between them. DNA for the CDR3: TGTGCCAGCAGCTTAGGTCGCAGTCAAGAGACCCAGTACTTC. As protein: CASSLGRSQETQYF.

The rearrangement uses TRBV20-1 and TRBJ2-1, with 8 positions matching TRBD1. CDR1 DFQATT and CDR2 SNEGSKA come from the germline V gene (reference sequence). This CDR3 is built from 14 residues. V was clipped by 6 bases and J by 6 bases; unmatched bases: 10. CDR3 bases: TGCAGTGCCAGAACAGGGGGGTTTGTCAATGAGCAGTTCTTC. Amino acids: CSARTGGFVNEQFF.

This clonotype was observed a few times. The chain carries TRBV5-1 and TRBJ1-3; possibly TRBD1 for D (5 bases). With 0 bases removed from V and 0 bases from J, the gap between germline ends came to 13 bases. CDR3 size: 17 residues. CDR1 SGHRS and CDR2 YFSETQ come from the germline V gene. The CDR3, as DNA: TGCGCCAGCAGCTTGGTAGGAGGGGTCCTCTCTGGAAACACCATATATTTT. Amino acids: CASSLVGGVLSGNTIYF. Based on the CDR3 plus reference TRBV5-1 and TRBJ1-3, the full variable domain is KAGVTQTPRYLIKTRGQQVTLSCSPISGHRSVSWYQQTPGQGLQFLFEYFSETQRNKGNFPGRFSGRQFSNSRSEMNVSTLELGDSALYLCASSLVGGVLSGNTIYFGEGSWLTVV.

In this sample, this clonotype turned up a few times. CDR3 sequence: CASGGLYNEQFF. The CDR3 DNA reads as TGTGCCAGCGGTGGGCTATACAATGAGCAGTTCTTC. This sequence joins TRBV12-3 or TRBV12-4 and TRBJ2-1; D remains unclear. The germline V and J ends were trimmed by 8 bases and 4 bases, with 9 bases remaining between them. CDR3 size: 12 residues.

The chain links TRBV5-1 to TRBJ2-1; 9 nucleotides agree with TRBD2. J lost 3 bases, V lost 0 bases, and 4 bases had no gene match. The germline V gene has CDR1 SGHRS and CDR2 YFSETQ. This CDR3 is 16 amino acids long. CDR3 sequence reads: CASSLDPAGGYNEQFF. For the CDR3, the DNA is TGCGCCAGCAGCTTGGACCCAGCGGGGGGCTACAATGAGCAGTTCTTC. The complete variable domain, with remaining parts taken from reference TRBV5-1 and TRBJ2-1, reads KAGVTQTPRYLIKTRGQQVTLSCSPISGHRSVSWYQQTPGQGLQFLFEYFSETQRNKGNFPGRFSGRQFSNSRSEMNVSTLELGDSALYLCASSLDPAGGYNEQFFGPGTRLTVL.

This clonotype was seen repeatedly, ten times or more. This chain connects TRBV7-3 to TRBJ2-1, with 10 positions matching TRBD2. The germline V gene has CDR1 SGHTA and CDR2 FQGTGA. The V and J ends lost 5 bases and 4 bases, in that order; junction bases with no gene match: 5. This CDR3 comprises 15 residues. CDR3 in DNA: TGTGCCAGCAGCCCAGGGACTAGCGCTTACAATGAGCAGTTCTTC. Translating gives CASSPGTSAYNEQFF.

The chain combines TRBV24-1 with TRBJ2-4; 8 bases are a match to TRBD2. Trimming removed 5 bases from V and 8 bases from J; junction bases left unmatched: 1. The CDR3 spans 12 residues. Germline CDR1 is KGHDR and CDR2 is SFDVKD. CDR3 in amino acids: CATSVSGDIQYF. DNA for the CDR3: TGTGCCACCAGTGTTAGCGGGGACATTCAGTACTTC.

In this sample, this clonotype turned up a few times. The chain recombines TRBV5-1 with TRBJ2-7, with D perhaps TRBD2 (5 bases). Germline V gives CDR1 SGHRS, CDR2 YFSETQ. V was clipped by 0 bases and J by 3 bases, with 13 bases between them. The CDR3 is 15 amino acids. This CDR3 reads CASSLAASFGYEQYF. CDR3 bases: TGCGCCAGCAGCTTGGCCGCTAGCTTCGGCTACGAGCAGTACTTC.

The rearrangement uses TRBV7-2 and TRBJ2-3; D perhaps matches TRBD2 (5 bases). Germline lookup yields CDR1 SGHTA and CDR2 FQGNSA. V was clipped by 3 bases and J by 0 bases, with 16 bases between them. The CDR3 consists of 17 residues. Written as DNA, the CDR3 is TGTGCCAGCAGCTTCCGGGGATGGGGTGGTAGCACAGATACGCAGTATTTT. Translation gives CASSFRGWGGSTDTQYF.

The J gene is TRBJ1-1, the V gene TRBV29-1; tentative D call: TRBD1 (5 bases). The CDR3 loop spans 10 amino acids. Looked up from germline, CDR1 is SQVTM and CDR2 is ANQGSEA. V was clipped by 7 bases and J by 2 bases, with 5 bases between them. DNA for the CDR3: TGCAGCGGGGACAACACTGAAGCTTTCTTT. This encodes CSGDNTEAFF.

CDR3 DNA sequence: TGTGCCAGCAGCCAAGACGGGGGGGCGGCCTCACCCCTCCACTTT. Translating gives CASSQDGGAASPLHF. The chain recombines TRBV4-2 with TRBJ1-6, with a tentative D call TRBD1 (6 bases). The CDR3 totals 15 residues. Germline V gene lookup returns CDR1 LGHNA and CDR2 YNFKEQ. Deletions cut 0 bases from V and 10 bases from J, with 13 bases between.

The J gene is TRBJ1-1, the V gene TRBV5-6, with 9 bases identical to TRBD1. CDR3 length: 17 amino acids. CDR1 is SGHDT, CDR2 YYEEEE, per germline. The ends lost 4 bases at V and 3 bases at J; junction bases unmatched: 13. The CDR3 loop reads CASSGGQGPAFDTEAFF. The CDR3 nucleotides are TGTGCCAGCAGCGGTGGACAGGGGCCTGCGTTTGACACTGAAGCTTTCTTT.

This clonotype occurred a few times. J is TRBJ2-7 and V is TRBV4-3, with 7 positions matching TRBD2. CDR1 is LGHNA and CDR2 is YSLEER in the germline V gene. This CDR3 is built from 15 residues. With V trimmed by 3 bases and J by 0 bases, 5 bases remained unmatched. Written as DNA, the CDR3 is TGCGCCAGCAGCCAGAATAGCGGGCTCTCCTACGAGCAGTACTTC. Its translation is CASSQNSGLSYEQYF.

J is TRBJ2-7 and V is TRBV2, with D tentatively TRBD1 (6 bases). Trimming cost V 9 bases and J 9 bases, with 9 bases left between them. In germline, CDR1 is SNHLY, CDR2 FYNNEI. The CDR3 loop spans 9 amino acids. The DNA of the CDR3 is TGTGCCAGTTCGACAGGGCAGTACTTC. The encoded protein is CASSTGQYF.

This clonotype has more than one count but fewer than ten. The DNA of the CDR3 is TGCAGTGCTAGCCCTGGACAGGGCCTCGGCTACGAGCAGTACTTC. Amino acid sequence: CSASPGQGLGYEQYF. The rearrangement joins TRBV20-1 to TRBJ2-7; 8 nucleotides agree with TRBD1. The germline V gene has CDR1 DFQATT and CDR2 SNEGSKA (reference sequence). V was clipped by 3 bases and J by 3 bases; unmatched bases: 10. This CDR3 is built from 15 residues.

The table lists this clonotype with a few counts. V gene TRBV6-5 combines with J gene TRBJ2-5; TRBD1 agrees at 7 bases. Trimming cost V 7 bases and J 2 bases; bases outside gene matches: 13. Per germline, CDR1 MNHEY and CDR2 SVGAGI. The CDR3 has 16 amino acids. CDR3: CASTPTGARGQETQYF. CDR3 sequence (DNA): TGTGCCAGCACCCCTACAGGGGCGAGGGGGCAAGAGACCCAGTACTTC.